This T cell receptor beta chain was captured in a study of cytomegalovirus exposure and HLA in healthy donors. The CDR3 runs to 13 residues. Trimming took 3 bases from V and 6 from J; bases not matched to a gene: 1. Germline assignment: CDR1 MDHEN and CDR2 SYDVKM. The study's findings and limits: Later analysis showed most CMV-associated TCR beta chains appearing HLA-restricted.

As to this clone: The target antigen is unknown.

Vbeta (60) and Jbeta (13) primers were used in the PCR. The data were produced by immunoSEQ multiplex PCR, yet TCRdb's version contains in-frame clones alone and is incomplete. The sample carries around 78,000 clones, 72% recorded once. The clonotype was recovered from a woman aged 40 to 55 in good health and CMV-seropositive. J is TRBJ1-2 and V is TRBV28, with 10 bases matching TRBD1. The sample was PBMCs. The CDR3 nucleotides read TGTGCCAGCAGTTTCGGACAGGGGGATGGCTACACCTTC. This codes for CASSFGQGDGYTF.